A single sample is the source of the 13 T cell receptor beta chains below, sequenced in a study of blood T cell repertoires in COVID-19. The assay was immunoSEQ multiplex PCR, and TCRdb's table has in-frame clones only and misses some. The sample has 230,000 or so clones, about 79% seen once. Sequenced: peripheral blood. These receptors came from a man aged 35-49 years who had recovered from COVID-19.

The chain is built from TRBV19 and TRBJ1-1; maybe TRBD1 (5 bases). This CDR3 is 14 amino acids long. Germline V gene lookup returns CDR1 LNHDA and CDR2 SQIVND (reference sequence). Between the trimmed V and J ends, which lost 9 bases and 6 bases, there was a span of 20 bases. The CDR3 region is CASQPWGDFPEAFF. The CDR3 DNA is TGTGCCAGCCAACCCTGGGGGGATTTTCCTGAAGCTTTCTTT. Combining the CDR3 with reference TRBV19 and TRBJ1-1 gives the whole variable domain DGGITQSPKYLFRKEGQNVTLSCEQNLNHDAMYWYRQDPGQGLRLIYYSQIVNDFQKGDIAEGYSVSREKKESFPLTVTSAQKNPTAFYLCASQPWGDFPEAFFGQGTRLTVV.

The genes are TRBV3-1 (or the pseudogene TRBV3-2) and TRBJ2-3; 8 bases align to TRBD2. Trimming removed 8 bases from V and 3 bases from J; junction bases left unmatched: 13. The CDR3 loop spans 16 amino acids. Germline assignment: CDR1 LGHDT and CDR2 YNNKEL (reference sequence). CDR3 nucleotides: TGTGCCAGCGGGGGTTTGGGACTAGGAGTAACAGATACGCAGTATTTT. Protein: CASGGLGLGVTDTQYF.

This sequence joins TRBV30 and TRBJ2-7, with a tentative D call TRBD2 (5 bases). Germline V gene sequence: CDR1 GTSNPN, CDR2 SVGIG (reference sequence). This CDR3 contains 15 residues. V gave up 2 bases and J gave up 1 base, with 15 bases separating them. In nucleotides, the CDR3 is TGTGCCTGGAGTCTTAGGACTTTCATGTCCTACGAGCAGTACTTC. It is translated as CAWSLRTFMSYEQYF.

CDR3 bases: TGTGCCAGCAGTTTTACTAGCGGGGGGGTTGAAGAGACCCAGTACTTC. Its translation is CASSFTSGGVEETQYF. The chain joins TRBV6-5 to TRBJ2-5, with TRBD2 identical over 13 bases. V trimming: 4 bases; J trimming: 3 bases; junction bases outside the gene matches: 5. The CDR3 runs to 16 residues. CDR1 and CDR2 from the germline V gene are MNHEY and SVGAGI.

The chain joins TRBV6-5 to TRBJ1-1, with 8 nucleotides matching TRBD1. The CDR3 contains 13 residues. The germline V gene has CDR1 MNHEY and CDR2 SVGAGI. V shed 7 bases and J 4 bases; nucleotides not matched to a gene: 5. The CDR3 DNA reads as TGTGCCAGCATCAACAGGGGGGGCACTGAAGCTTTCTTT. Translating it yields CASINRGGTEAFF.

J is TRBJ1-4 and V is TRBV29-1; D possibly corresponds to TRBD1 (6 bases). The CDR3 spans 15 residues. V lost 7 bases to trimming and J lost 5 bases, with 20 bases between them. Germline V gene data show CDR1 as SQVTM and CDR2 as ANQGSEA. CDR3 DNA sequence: TGCAGCGCTCGGCTGGCAGGGGAGGGGAATGAAAAACTGTTTTTT. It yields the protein CSARLAGEGNEKLFF.

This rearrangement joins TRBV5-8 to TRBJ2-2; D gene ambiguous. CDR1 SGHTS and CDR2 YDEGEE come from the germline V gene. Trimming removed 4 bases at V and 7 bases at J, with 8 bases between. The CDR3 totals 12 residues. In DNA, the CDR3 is TGTGCCAGCAGCCCGTATCGCGGGGAGCTGTTTTTT. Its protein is CASSPYRGELFF.

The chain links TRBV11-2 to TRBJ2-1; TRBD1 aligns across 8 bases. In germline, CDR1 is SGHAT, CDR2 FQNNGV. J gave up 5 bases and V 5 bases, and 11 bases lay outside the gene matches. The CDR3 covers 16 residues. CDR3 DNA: TGTGCCAGCAGCCGGGGGAGACAGGGGATCCACAATGAGCAGTTCTTC. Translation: CASSRGRQGIHNEQFF.

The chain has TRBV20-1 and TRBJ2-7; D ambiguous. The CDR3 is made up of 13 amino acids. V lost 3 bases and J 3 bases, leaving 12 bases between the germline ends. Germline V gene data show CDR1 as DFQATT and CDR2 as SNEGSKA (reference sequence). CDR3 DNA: TGCAGTGCTAGTTTTCTGGGCAACTACGAGCAGTACTTC. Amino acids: CSASFLGNYEQYF.

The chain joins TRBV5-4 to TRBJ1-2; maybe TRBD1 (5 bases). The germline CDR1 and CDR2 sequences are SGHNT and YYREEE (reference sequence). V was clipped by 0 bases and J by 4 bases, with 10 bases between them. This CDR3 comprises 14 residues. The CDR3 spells CASSLGRGTYGYTF. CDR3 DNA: TGTGCCAGCAGCTTGGGGCGGGGCACCTATGGCTACACCTTC.

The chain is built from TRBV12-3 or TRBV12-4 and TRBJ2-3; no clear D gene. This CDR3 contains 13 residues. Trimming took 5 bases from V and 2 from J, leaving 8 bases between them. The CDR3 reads CASSQAVTDTQYF. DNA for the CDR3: TGTGCCAGCAGTCAGGCCGTCACAGATACGCAGTATTTT.

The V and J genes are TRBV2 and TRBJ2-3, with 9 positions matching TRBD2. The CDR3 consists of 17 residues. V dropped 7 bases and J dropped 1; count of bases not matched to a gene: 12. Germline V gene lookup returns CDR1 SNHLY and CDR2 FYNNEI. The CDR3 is CASKFELQREGTDTQYF. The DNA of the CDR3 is TGTGCCAGCAAGTTCGAACTACAGCGGGAGGGCACAGATACGCAGTATTTT.

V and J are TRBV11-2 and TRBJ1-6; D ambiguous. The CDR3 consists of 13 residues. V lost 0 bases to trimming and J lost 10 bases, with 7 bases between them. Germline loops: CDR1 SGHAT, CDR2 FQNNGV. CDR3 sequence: CASSLEGDSPLHF. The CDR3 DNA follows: TGTGCCAGCAGCTTAGAGGGAGACTCACCCCTCCACTTT.